One sample yielded the 6 T cell receptor beta chains listed below, sequenced in a study of blood T cell repertoires in COVID-19. TCRdb's table, derived via immunoSEQ multiplex PCR, lists solely in-frame clones and lacks some. Of roughly 190,000 clones in the sample, 84% were seen once. Sequenced sample: PBMCs or T cells enriched from blood (not recorded which). Receptors originate from a woman in her 30s who had recovered from COVID-19.

The chain employs TRBV5-4 and TRBJ1-1; possibly TRBD1 for D (6 bases). The CDR3 length is 13 residues. Germline-derived CDR1 and CDR2 are SGHNT and YYREEE (reference sequence). V lost 3 bases to trimming and J lost 4 bases, with 10 bases between them. In nucleotides, the CDR3 is TGTGCCAGCAGCTCGGACAGTGGCACTGAAGCTTTCTTT. Its protein product is CASSSDSGTEAFF.

This sequence joins TRBV12-5 and TRBJ2-1; D is uncertain. Trimming stripped 7 bases from V and 8 bases from J, with 9 bases between. This CDR3 has 11 residues. CDR1 is LGHNT, CDR2 FRNRAP, per germline. The CDR3 protein is CASARLDEQFF. CDR3 sequence (DNA): TGTGCTAGTGCACGACTGGATGAGCAGTTCTTC.

The chain recombines TRBV2 with TRBJ2-5; D not resolved. The CDR3 is 13 amino acids. From germline, CDR1 is SNHLY and CDR2 FYNNEI. The V and J ends lost 4 bases and 2 bases respectively, with 8 bases between them. The CDR3 DNA follows: TGTGCCAGCAGTGGTAACAGACAAGAGACCCAGTACTTC. This translates into CASSGNRQETQYF.

This clone was counted once. The J gene is TRBJ2-1, the V gene TRBV28; 8 nucleotides agree with TRBD1. CDR3 length: 15 amino acids. J was trimmed by 4 bases and V by 5 bases; bases with no gene match: 7. The V gene's germline CDR1 is MDHEN and CDR2 SYDVKM. CDR3 in amino acids: CASSRTGLRYNEQFF. The CDR3 DNA reads as TGTGCCAGCAGTCGGACAGGGCTAAGGTACAATGAGCAGTTCTTC.

The chain links TRBV19 to TRBJ1-5; D unresolved. CDR1 is LNHDA and CDR2 is SQIVND in the germline V gene (reference sequence). This CDR3 is built from 14 residues. V was clipped by 3 bases and J by 2 bases, with 8 bases between them. CDR3 sequence reads: CASSIGAGNQPQHF. The CDR3 DNA sequence: TGTGCCAGTAGTATTGGTGCAGGCAATCAGCCCCAGCATTTT. The variable domain in full, completed from reference TRBV19 and TRBJ1-5, reads DGGITQSPKYLFRKEGQNVTLSCEQNLNHDAMYWYRQDPGQGLRLIYYSQIVNDFQKGDIAEGYSVSREKKESFPLTVTSAQKNPTAFYLCASSIGAGNQPQHFGDGTRLSIL.

This clone was observed once. The chain links TRBV6-2 or TRBV6-3 to TRBJ1-1; no clear D. CDR3 length equals 14 residues. Trimming cost V 5 bases and J 0 bases, with 10 bases left between them. Looked up from germline, CDR1 is MNHEY and CDR2 is SVGEGT. CDR3 sequence: CASSREPLNTEAFF. The CDR3 DNA follows: TGTGCCAGCAGTCGTGAGCCTTTGAACACTGAAGCTTTCTTT.